These 5 T cell receptor beta chains share one sample of origin, sequenced in a study of T cell responses to AZD1222 COVID-19 vaccine. TCRdb keeps only in-frame clones here, not all; method: immunoSEQ multiplex PCR. The data show 80,000 to 100,000 clones, approximately 88% seen once. The source was peripheral blood, collected on day 0 of AZD1222 vaccination. The receptors were gathered from an adult in good health.

This clone was seen a single time. The chain couples TRBV15 to TRBJ2-5; tentatively, D is TRBD2 (6 bases). Germline assignment: CDR1 LNHNV and CDR2 YYDKDF (reference sequence). The CDR3 loop spans 13 amino acids. The V end lost 0 bases, the J end lost 4 bases, and 6 bases lay between the germline ends. In DNA, the CDR3 is TGTGCCACCAGCAGAGAAGCGGGAGAGACCCAGTACTTC. It yields the protein CATSREAGETQYF.

J is TRBJ1-1 and V is TRBV18, with D perhaps matching TRBD1 (6 bases). Trimming shortened V by 3 bases and J by 0 bases, and 8 bases separated the two germline ends. Germline CDR1 KGHSH, CDR2 LQKENI. The CDR3 runs 14 residues. The CDR3 loop reads CASSPWDMNTEAFF. The CDR3 DNA follows: TGTGCCAGCTCACCGTGGGACATGAACACTGAAGCTTTCTTT.

The chain combines TRBV28 with TRBJ1-5; D not resolved. Germline V CDR1 and CDR2: MDHEN, SYDVKM. V lost 5 bases and J 2 bases, leaving 13 bases between the germline ends. The CDR3 is made up of 15 amino acids. CDR3 sequence: CASSPRIEGNQPQHF. Here the CDR3 DNA reads TGTGCCAGCAGTCCCCGGATCGAGGGCAATCAGCCCCAGCATTTT.

This sequence joins TRBV24-1 and TRBJ2-5; D is perhaps TRBD1 (6 bases). Trimming left V 4 bases short and J 5 bases short, with 19 bases between. Germline CDR1 KGHDR, CDR2 SFDVKD. CDR3 length: 16 residues. CDR3 region: CATSDPGDTGPETQYF. CDR3 nucleotides: TGTGCCACCAGTGACCCTGGGGACACAGGGCCCGAGACCCAGTACTTC.

The rearrangement uses TRBV28 and TRBJ2-2, with D tentatively TRBD1 (6 bases). This CDR3 contains 15 residues. Trimming left V 0 bases short and J 3 bases short, with 8 bases between. CDR1 is MDHEN and CDR2 is SYDVKM in the germline V gene. As DNA, the CDR3 is TGTGCCAGCAGTTTATGGGGGGCGGACACCGGGGAGCTGTTTTTT. This encodes CASSLWGADTGELFF.